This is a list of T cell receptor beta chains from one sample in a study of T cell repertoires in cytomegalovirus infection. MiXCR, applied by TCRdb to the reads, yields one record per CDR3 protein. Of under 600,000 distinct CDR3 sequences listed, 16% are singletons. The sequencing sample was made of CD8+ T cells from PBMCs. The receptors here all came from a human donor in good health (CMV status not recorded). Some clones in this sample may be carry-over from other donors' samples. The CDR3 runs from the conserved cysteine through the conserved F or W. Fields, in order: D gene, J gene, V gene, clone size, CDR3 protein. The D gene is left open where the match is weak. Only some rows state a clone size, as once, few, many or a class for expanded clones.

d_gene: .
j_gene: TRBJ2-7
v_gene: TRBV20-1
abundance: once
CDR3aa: CSARDRRSASPYEQYF

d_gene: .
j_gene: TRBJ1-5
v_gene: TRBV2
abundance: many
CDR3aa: CASGPPQANSNQPQHF

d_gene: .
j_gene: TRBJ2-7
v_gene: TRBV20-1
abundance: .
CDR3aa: CSALLDYEQYF

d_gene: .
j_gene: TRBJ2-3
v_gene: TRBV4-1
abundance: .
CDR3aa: CASSQVSREDTQYF

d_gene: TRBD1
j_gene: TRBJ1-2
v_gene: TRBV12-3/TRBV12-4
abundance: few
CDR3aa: CASSPYRGPNYGYTF

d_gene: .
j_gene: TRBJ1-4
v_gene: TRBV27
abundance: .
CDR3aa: CASSPTGRWEKLFF

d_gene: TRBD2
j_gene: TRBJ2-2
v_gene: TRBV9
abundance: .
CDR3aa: CASSVPLSGGDTGELFF

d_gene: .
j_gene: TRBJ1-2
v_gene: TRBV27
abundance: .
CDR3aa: CASSYRGPNYGYTF

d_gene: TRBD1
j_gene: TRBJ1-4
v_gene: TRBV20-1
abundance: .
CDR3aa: CSAGDRGRNEKLFF

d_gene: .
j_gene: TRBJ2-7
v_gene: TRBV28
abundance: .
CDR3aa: CAGSPLDLDYEQYF

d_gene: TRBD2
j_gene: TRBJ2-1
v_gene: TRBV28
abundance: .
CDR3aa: CASSPPLAGNNEQFF

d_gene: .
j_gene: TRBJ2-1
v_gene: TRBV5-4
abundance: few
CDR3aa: CASSGGFGPNEQFF

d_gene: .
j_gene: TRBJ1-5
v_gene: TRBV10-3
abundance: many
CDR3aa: CAIKGESDQPQHF

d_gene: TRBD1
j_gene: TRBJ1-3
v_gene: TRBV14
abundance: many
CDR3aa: CASSPRQGGSGNTIYF

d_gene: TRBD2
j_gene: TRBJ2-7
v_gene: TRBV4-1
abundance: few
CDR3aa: CASSPLLGTGGYEQYF

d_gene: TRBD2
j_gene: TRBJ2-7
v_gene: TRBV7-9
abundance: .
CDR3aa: CASSLVTSGGDEQYF

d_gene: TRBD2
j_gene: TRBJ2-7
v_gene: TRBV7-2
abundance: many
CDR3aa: CASSLGGGSISYEQYF

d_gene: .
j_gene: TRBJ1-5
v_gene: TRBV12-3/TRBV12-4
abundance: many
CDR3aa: CASSLGARRQAQHF

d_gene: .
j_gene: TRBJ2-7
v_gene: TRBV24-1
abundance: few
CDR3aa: CATSDLWTELGSSYEQYF

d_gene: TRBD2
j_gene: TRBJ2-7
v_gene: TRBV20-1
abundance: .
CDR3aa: CSARPPGLAPYEQYF

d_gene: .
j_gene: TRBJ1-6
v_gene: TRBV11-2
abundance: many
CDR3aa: CASSNIAKGESPLHF

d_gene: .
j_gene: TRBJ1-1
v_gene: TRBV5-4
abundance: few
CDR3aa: CASSLGDARITEAFF

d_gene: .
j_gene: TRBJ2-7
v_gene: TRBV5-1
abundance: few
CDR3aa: CASSLKTGDEEQYF

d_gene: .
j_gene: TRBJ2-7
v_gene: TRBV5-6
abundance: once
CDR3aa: CASSLSTRYEQYF

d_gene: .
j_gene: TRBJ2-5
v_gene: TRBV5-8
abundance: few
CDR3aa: CASSLGIPKGPAETQYF

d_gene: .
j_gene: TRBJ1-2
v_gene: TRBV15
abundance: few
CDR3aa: CATSSGQRGYTF

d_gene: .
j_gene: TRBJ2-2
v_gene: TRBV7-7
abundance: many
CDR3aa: CATSGGPGELFF

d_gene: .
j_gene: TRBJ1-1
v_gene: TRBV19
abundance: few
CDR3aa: CASSRGQYSEAFF

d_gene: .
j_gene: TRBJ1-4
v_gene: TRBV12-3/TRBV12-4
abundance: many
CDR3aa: CATRGWGGSEKLFF

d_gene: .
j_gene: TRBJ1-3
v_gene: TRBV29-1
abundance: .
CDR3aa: CSVEKLGSGNTIYF

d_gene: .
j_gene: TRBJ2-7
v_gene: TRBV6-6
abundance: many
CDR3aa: CASSYRPRGASSYEQYF

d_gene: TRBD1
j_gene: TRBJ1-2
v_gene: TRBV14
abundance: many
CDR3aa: CASSQVDRVLSGYTF

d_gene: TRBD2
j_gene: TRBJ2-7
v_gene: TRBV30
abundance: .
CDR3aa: CAWSVTGGEQYF

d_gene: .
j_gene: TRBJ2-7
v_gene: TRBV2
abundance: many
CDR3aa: CASSEAVGAGYEQYF

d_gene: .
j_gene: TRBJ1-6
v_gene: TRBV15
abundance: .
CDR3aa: CATSRDSGRGRSPLHF

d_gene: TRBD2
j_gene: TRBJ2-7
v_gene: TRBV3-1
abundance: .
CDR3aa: CASSQDLVAGGEIEQYF

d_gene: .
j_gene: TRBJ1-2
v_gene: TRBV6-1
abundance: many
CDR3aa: CASRAGIGYTF

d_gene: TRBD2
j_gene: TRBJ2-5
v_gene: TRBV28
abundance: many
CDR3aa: CASSLAGGRQETQYF

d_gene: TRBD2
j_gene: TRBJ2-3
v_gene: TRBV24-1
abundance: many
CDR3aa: CATSDPLSAGGPTDTQYF

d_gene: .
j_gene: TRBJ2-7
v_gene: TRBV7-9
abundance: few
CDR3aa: CASSLGTRNSYEQYF

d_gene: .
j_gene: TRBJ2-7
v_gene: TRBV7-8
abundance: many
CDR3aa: CASSLEGVTYEQYF

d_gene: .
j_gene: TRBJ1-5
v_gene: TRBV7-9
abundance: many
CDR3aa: CASSLGETGFYGNQPQHF

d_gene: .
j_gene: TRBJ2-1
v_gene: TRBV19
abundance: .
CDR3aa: CASRGAEGQFF

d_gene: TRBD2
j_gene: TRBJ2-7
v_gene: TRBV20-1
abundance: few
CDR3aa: CSAKPGTSSTYEQYF

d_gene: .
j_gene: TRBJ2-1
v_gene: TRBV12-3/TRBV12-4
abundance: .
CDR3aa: CAARKANEQFF

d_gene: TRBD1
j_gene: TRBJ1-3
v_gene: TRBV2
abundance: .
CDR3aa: CASSNPWDRVNTIYF

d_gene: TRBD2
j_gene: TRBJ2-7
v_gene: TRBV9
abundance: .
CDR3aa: CASSISAGGTSYEQYF

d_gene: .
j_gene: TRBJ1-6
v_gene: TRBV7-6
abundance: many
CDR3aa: CASSKLGTGLNSPLHF

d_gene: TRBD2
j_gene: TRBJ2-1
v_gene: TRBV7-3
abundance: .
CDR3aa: CASSLNGGGASEQFF

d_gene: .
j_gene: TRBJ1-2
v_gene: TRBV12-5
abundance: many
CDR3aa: CASGLGAGGYGYTF

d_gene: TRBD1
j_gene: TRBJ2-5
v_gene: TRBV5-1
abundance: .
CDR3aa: CASSGTGVDGETQCF

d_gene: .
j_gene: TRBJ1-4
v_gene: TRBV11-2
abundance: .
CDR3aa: CASSLSFGVNEKLFF